This is a list of T cell receptor beta chains from one sample in a study of T cells in localized non-small cell lung cancer. TCRdb's table, derived via immunoSEQ multiplex PCR, lists solely in-frame clones and lacks some. The profile shows about 20,000 clones, approximately 80% of them singletons. The source was peripheral blood, collected before any cancer treatment. The origin of the receptors is a man between 40 and 69 years old with stage I lung adenocarcinoma. CDR3s include the opening cysteine and the closing phenylalanine or tryptophan. A D gene is named only where the DNA matches it firmly. For some rows the clone size is stated as once, few or many, or as a class when expanded; others skip it.

d_gene	v_gene	abundance	j_gene	CDR3aa	CDR3nt
.	TRBV6-5	.	TRBJ1-1	CASSYSISPTEAFF	TGTGCCAGCAGTTACTCGATTTCGCCTACTGAAGCTTTCTTT
TRBD1	TRBV5-4	.	TRBJ2-7	CASSLGQGAYEQYF	TGTGCCAGCAGCCTGGGACAGGGCGCTTACGAGCAGTACTTC
.	TRBV7-9	.	TRBJ1-5	CASSLSDLEPQHF	TGTGCCAGCAGCTTATCGGATCTGGAGCCCCAGCATTTT
.	TRBV28	few	TRBJ1-1	CASSPTGLSHTEAFF	TGTGCCAGCAGTCCTACTGGCTTGAGCCACACTGAAGCTTTCTTT
.	TRBV27	.	TRBJ1-5	CASSLVEAGPQHF	TGTGCCAGCAGTTTAGTGGAGGCGGGACCCCAGCATTTT
.	TRBV28	.	TRBJ1-1	CASRRSAFSGEAFF	TGTGCCAGCCGGCGATCGGCCTTTAGTGGTGAAGCTTTCTTT
TRBD1	TRBV19	.	TRBJ1-2	CASRFRGQGNYGYTF	TGTGCCAGTAGATTTAGGGGACAGGGGAACTATGGCTACACCTTC
.	TRBV23-1	once	TRBJ2-7	CASSQSPGRNYEQYF	TGCGCCAGCAGTCAATCTCCGGGGAGGAACTACGAGCAGTACTTC
.	TRBV7-2	.	TRBJ2-7	CASSSMRAYEQYF	TGTGCCAGCAGCTCGATGAGGGCCTACGAGCAGTACTTC
TRBD2	TRBV7-9	.	TRBJ2-1	CASSAGLGHNEQFF	TGTGCCAGCAGCGCGGGACTAGGGCACAATGAGCAGTTCTTC
TRBD1	TRBV6-5	.	TRBJ1-6	CASSLTGLGNSPLHF	TGTGCCAGCAGCCTGACAGGGTTAGGTAATTCACCCCTCCACTTT
TRBD2	TRBV14	.	TRBJ2-2	CASSPSGVNTGELFF	TGTGCCAGCAGCCCAAGCGGGGTTAACACCGGGGAGCTGTTTTTT
.	TRBV2	.	TRBJ2-7	CASSETMGYEQYF	TGTGCCAGCAGTGAAACGATGGGGTACGAGCAGTACTTC
.	TRBV27	.	TRBJ2-6	CASSYTGANVLTF	TGTGCCAGCAGTTATACTGGGGCCAACGTCCTGACTTTC
.	TRBV2	few	TRBJ2-7	CASSEAGKGAYEQYF	TGTGCCAGCAGTGAAGCCGGGAAAGGGGCCTACGAGCAGTACTTC
TRBD1	TRBV9	.	TRBJ2-1	CASSLRTGGFEQFF	TGTGCCAGCAGCTTAAGGACAGGGGGGTTTGAGCAGTTCTTC
.	TRBV30	.	TRBJ1-2	CAWRGTLRNFNYGYTF	TGTGCCTGGAGGGGGACCCTGAGAAATTTTAACTATGGCTACACCTTC
.	TRBV6-6	.	TRBJ1-1	CASSSLVPWDTEAFF	TGTGCCAGCAGTTCCTTGGTACCCTGGGACACTGAAGCTTTCTTT
TRBD2	TRBV13	few	TRBJ2-5	CASSLRTSGLGETQYF	TGTGCCAGCAGCCTCCGGACTAGCGGATTAGGAGAGACCCAGTACTTC
.	TRBV27	.	TRBJ2-1	CASSSRDSYNEQFF	TGTGCCAGCAGTTCTCGGGACTCTTACAATGAGCAGTTCTTC
TRBD1	TRBV19	.	TRBJ1-5	CASSKDETGVFQPQHF	TGTGCCAGTAGTAAAGATGAGACAGGGGTGTTTCAGCCCCAGCATTTT
TRBD2	TRBV4-3	.	TRBJ2-2	CASSQELAGGEFGGELFF	TGCGCCAGCAGCCAAGAATTGGCGGGGGGTGAATTTGGCGGGGAGCTGTTTTTT
.	TRBV6-6	.	TRBJ2-7	CASGSGHEQYF	TGTGCCAGCGGGTCCGGGCACGAGCAGTACTTC
.	TRBV7-8	.	TRBJ2-5	CASSLMAATETQYF	TGTGCCAGCAGCTTAATGGCCGCCACAGAGACCCAGTACTTC
TRBD2	TRBV4-3	.	TRBJ2-7	CASSQDQASGAYEQYF	TGCGCCAGCAGCCAAGATCAGGCTAGCGGGGCTTACGAGCAGTACTTC
TRBD2	TRBV9	.	TRBJ2-5	CASSVAPQTSGETQYF	TGTGCCAGCAGCGTAGCCCCCCAGACTAGCGGCGAGACCCAGTACTTC
.	TRBV29-1	.	TRBJ2-7	CSVGVTPYEQYF	TGCAGCGTGGGGGTTACTCCCTACGAGCAGTACTTC
TRBD1	TRBV5-6	.	TRBJ2-1	CASSRDSDYYNEQFF	TGTGCCAGCAGCCGGGACAGTGATTACTACAATGAGCAGTTCTTC
.	TRBV11-2	.	TRBJ1-4	CASSLEPQATYEKLFF	TGTGCCAGCAGCTTAGAGCCACAGGCCACCTATGAAAAACTGTTTTTT
TRBD2	TRBV27	once	TRBJ2-1	CASSLNPASGSRNHNEQFF	TGTGCCAGCAGTTTAAACCCGGCTAGCGGGAGTAGGAACCACAATGAGCAGTTCTTC
.	TRBV5-1	.	TRBJ2-5	CASSLYQETQYF	TGCGCCAGCAGCTTGTACCAAGAGACCCAGTACTTC
TRBD2	TRBV9	few	TRBJ2-5	CASSVAGTSGTTPGETQYF	TGTGCCAGCAGCGTAGCTGGGACTAGCGGGACCACCCCGGGGGAGACCCAGTACTTC
TRBD2	TRBV15	.	TRBJ2-3	CATSRGLATDTQYF	TGTGCCACCAGCAGGGGACTAGCCACAGATACGCAGTATTTT